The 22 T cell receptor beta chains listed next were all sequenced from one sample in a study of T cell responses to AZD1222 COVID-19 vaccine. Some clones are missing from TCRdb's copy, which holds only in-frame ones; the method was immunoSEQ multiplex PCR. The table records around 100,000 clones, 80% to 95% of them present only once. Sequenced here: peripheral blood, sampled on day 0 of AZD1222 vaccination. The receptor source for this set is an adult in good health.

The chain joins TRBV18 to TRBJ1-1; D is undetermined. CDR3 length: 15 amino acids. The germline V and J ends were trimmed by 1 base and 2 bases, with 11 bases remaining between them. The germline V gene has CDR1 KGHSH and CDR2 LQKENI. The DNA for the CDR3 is TGTGCCAGCTCACCACGTGAGGCCGGCAACACTGAAGCTTTCTTT. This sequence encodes CASSPREAGNTEAFF.

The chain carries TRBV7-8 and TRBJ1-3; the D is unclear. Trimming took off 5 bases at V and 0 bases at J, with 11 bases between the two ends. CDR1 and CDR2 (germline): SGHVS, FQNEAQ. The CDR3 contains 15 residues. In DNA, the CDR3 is TGTGCCAGCAGCCCGCCATTAAACTCTGGAAACACCATATATTTT. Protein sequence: CASSPPLNSGNTIYF.

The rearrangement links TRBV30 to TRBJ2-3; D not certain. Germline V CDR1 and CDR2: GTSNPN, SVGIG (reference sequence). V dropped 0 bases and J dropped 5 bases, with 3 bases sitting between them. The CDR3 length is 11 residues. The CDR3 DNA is TGTGCCTGGAGTGTGATAGATACGCAGTATTTT. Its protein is CAWSVIDTQYF.

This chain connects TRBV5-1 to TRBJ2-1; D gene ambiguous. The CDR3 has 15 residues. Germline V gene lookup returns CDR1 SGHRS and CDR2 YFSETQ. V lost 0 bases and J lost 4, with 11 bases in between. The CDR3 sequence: CASSLARAEYNEQFF. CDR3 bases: TGCGCCAGCAGCTTGGCCCGGGCTGAGTACAATGAGCAGTTCTTC.

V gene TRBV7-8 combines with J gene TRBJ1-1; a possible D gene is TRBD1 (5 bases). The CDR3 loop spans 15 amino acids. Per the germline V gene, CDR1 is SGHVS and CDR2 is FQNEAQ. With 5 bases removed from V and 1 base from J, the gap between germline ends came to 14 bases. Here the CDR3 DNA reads TGTGCCAGCAGCCCTCGGACAAATACGAACACTGAAGCTTTCTTT. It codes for CASSPRTNTNTEAFF. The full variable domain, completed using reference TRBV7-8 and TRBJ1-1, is GAGVSQSPRYKVAKRGQDVALRCDPISGHVSLFWYQQALGQGPEFLTYFQNEAQLDKSGLPSDRFFAERPEGSVSTLKIQRTQQEDSAVYLCASSPRTNTNTEAFFGQGTRLTVV.

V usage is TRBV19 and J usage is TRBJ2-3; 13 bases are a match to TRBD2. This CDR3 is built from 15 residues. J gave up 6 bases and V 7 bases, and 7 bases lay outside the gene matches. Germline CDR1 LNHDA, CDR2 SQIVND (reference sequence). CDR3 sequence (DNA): TGTGCCAGTACCAGGACTAGCGGGAGTTGGGATACGCAGTATTTT. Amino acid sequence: CASTRTSGSWDTQYF.

The CDR3 loop reads CASSQDQHTDTQYF. Here the CDR3 DNA reads TGCGCCAGCAGCCAAGACCAGCACACAGATACGCAGTATTTT. The chain combines TRBV5-1 with TRBJ2-3; no clear D gene. The CDR3 totals 14 residues. The germline gives CDR1 SGHRS, CDR2 YFSETQ. Trimming pared 4 bases from V and 2 bases from J, leaving 11 bases between.

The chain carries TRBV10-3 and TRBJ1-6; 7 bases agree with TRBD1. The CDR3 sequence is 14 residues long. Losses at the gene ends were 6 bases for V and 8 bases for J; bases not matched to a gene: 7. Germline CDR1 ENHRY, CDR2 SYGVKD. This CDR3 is CAIRGTGVHSPLHF. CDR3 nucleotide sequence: TGTGCCATCAGGGGTACAGGGGTCCATTCACCCCTCCACTTT.

In nucleotides, the CDR3 is TGTGCCAGCAGCTTAGCTAACGGGATTGGTGGAAACACCATATATTTT. Protein sequence: CASSLANGIGGNTIYF. The chain has TRBV7-6 and TRBJ1-3; no firm D call. This CDR3 has 16 residues. Looked up from germline, CDR1 is SGHVS and CDR2 is FNYEAQ. The germline V and J ends were trimmed by 0 bases and 3 bases, with 12 bases remaining between them. Full variable domain (remainder filled in from reference TRBV7-6 and TRBJ1-3): GAGVSQSPRYKVTKRGQDVALRCDPISGHVSLYWYRQALGQGPEFLTYFNYEAQQDKSGLPNDRFSAERPEGSISTLTIQRTEQRDSAMYRCASSLANGIGGNTIYFGEGSWLTVV.

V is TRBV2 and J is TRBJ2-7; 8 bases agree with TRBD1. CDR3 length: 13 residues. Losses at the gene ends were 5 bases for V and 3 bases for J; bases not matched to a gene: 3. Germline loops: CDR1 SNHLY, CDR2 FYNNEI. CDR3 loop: CASSRDRRYEQYF. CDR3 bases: TGTGCCAGCAGTCGGGACAGGCGCTACGAGCAGTACTTC.

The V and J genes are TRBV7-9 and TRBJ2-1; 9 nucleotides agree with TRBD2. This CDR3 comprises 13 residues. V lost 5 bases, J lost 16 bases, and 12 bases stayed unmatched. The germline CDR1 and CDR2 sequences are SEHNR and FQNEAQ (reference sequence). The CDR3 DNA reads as TGTGCCAGCAGCCCTCCTAGCGGGAACGGGAACTTCTTC. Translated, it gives CASSPPSGNGNFF.

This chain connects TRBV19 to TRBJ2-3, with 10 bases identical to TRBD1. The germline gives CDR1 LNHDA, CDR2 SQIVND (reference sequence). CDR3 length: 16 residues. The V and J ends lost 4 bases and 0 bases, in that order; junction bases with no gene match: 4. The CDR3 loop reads CASSRTGGPSTDTQYF. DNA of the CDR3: TGTGCCAGTAGTAGGACAGGGGGACCGAGCACAGATACGCAGTATTTT.

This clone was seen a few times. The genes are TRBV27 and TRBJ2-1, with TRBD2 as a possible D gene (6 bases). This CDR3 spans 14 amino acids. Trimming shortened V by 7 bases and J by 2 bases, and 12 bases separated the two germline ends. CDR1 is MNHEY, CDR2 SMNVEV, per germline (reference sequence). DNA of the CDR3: TGTGCCAGCAATGAGGGAGGAACCTACAATGAGCAGTTCTTC. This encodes CASNEGGTYNEQFF.

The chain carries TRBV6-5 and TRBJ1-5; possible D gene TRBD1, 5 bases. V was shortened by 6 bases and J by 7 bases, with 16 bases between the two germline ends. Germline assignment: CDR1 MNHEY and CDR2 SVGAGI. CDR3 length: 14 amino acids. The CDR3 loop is CASRSGEGIQPQHF. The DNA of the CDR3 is TGTGCCAGCAGATCAGGAGAGGGGATCCAGCCCCAGCATTTT.

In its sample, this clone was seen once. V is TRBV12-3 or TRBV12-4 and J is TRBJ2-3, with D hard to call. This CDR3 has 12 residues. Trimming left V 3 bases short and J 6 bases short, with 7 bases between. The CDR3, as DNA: TGTGCCAGCAGTTTCCCCCTCGATACGCAGTATTTT. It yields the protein CASSFPLDTQYF.

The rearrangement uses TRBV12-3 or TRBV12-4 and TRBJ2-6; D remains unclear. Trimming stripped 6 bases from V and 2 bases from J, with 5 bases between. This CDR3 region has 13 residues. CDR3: CASRSPGANVLTF. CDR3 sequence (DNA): TGTGCCAGCAGATCACCTGGGGCCAACGTCCTGACTTTC.

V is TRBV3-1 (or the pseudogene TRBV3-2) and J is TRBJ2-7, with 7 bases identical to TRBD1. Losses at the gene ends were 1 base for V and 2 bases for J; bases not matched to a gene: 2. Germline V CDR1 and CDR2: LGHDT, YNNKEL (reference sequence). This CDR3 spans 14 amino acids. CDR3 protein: CASSQVTGAYEQYF. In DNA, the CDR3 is TGTGCCAGCAGCCAAGTCACAGGGGCCTACGAGCAGTACTTC.

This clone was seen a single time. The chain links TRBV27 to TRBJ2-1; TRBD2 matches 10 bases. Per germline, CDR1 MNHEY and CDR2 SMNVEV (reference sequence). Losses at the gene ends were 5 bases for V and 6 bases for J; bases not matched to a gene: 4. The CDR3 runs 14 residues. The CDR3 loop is CASSRLAGSNEQFF. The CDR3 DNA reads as TGTGCCAGCAGTCGACTAGCGGGTAGCAATGAGCAGTTCTTC.

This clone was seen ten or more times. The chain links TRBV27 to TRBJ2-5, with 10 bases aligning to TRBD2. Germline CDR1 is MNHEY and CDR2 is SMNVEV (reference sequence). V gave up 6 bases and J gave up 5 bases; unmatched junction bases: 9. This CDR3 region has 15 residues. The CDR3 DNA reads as TGTGCCAGCAGCTATCAAGCGGGAGGGTTTGAGACCCAGTACTTC. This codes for CASSYQAGGFETQYF.

In DNA form, the CDR3 reads TGTGCCAGCTCACCAGTGGGACAGGGAGACTACGAGCAGTACTTC. It is translated as CASSPVGQGDYEQYF. V and J are TRBV18 and TRBJ2-7; the match to TRBD1 covers 9 bases. Germline V gene lookup returns CDR1 KGHSH and CDR2 LQKENI. The CDR3 totals 15 residues. The ends lost 2 bases at V and 3 bases at J; junction bases unmatched: 5.

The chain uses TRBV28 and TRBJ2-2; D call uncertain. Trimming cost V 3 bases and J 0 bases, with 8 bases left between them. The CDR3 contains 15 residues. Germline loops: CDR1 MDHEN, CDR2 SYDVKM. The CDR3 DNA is TGTGCCAGCAGTTTGGCTAGTACGAACACCGGGGAGCTGTTTTTT. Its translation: CASSLASTNTGELFF.

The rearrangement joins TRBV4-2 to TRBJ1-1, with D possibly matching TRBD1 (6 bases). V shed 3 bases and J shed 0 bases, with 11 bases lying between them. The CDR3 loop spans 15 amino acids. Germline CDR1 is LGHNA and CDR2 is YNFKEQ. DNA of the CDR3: TGTGCCAGCAGCCAGCACAGGGTCATGAACACTGAAGCTTTCTTT. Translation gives CASSQHRVMNTEAFF.